This T cell receptor (beta chain) was captured in a study of shared T cell receptors in the human thymus. Using immunoSEQ multiplex PCR, the repertoire was profiled, and TCRdb retains in-frame clones only, with some absent. In the table there are 700,000 to 750,000 clones, approximately 85% of which are singletons. The ends were cut back, 6 bases at V and 6 bases at J, with 11 bases in the middle. The CDR3 length is 13 residues. Per germline, CDR1 LNHDA and CDR2 SQIVND (reference sequence). Another study also made use of these data, one on human thymus T cells.

This TCR was sampled from a girl under three years old with a congenital heart defect. The sample taken for sequencing was thymocytes. The genes are TRBV19 and TRBJ2-2; a weak D match, TRBD1 (5 bases). DNA of the CDR3: TGTGCCAGTAGGACGGACACCGCCGGGGAGCTGTTTTTT. As protein: CASRTDTAGELFF.